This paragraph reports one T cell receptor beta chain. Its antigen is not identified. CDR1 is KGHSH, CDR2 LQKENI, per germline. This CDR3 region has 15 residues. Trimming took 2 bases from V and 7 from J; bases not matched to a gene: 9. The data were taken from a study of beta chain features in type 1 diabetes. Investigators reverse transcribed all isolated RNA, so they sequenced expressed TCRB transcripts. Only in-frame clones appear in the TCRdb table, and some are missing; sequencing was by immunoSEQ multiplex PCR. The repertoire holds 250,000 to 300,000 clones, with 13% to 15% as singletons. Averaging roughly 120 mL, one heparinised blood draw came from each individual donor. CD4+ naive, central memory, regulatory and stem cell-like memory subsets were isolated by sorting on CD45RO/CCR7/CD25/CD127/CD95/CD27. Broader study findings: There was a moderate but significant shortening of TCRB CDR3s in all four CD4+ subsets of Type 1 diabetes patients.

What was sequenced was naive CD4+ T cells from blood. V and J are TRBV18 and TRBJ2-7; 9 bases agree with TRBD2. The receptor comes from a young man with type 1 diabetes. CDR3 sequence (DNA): TGTGCCAGCTCACCAACAGCGGGAGGTCCGGGGGAGCAGTACTTC. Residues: CASSPTAGGPGEQYF.